This TCR beta chain was sequenced for a study of T cells in Graves' hyperthyroidism and ophthalmopathy. Broader study findings: The model made its ophthalmopathy prediction, and onset followed a median roughly 6.5 months later.

CDR3 length: 15 residues. The germline CDR1 and CDR2 sequences are SGHTA and FQGNSA. The trim removed 5 bases at V and 5 bases at J, leaving 11 bases unmatched. The TCR beta CDR3 regions underwent amplification using RNA transcripts as the source. RT-PCR in the first round (using the HTBI primer set) targeted the TCR CDR3. TCRdb passed the multiplex PCR reads through MiXCR, listing each CDR3 protein once. The sample holds around 760,000 distinct CDR3 sequences, 30% to 40% seen once. Many counts were recorded for this clonotype. The antigen is unknown. With a duration under 2 months, the hyperthyroidism was newly diagnosed in patients aged 18 to 65.

The chain has TRBV7-2 and TRBJ1-2; 7 bases are a match to TRBD1. Source material: blood. This receptor was obtained from a woman in her forties with Graves' hyperthyroidism. The CDR3 reads CASSNRQGGSYGYTF. As DNA, the CDR3 is TGTGCCAGCAGCAACCGACAGGGAGGATCATATGGCTACACCTTC. Using reference TRBV7-2 and TRBJ1-2 for the parts outside the CDR3, the full variable domain is GAGVSQSPSNKVTEKGKDVELRCDPISGHTALYWYRQSLGQGLEFLIYFQGNSAPDKSGLPSDRFSAERTGGSVSTLTIQRTQQEDSAVYLCASSNRQGGSYGYTFGSGTRLTVV.